Following are 9 T cell receptor beta chains from one sample sequenced in a study of CD8+CD57+ T cells in acquired aplastic anemia. The use of genomic DNA as template underpinned the TCR beta VDJ and CDR3 profiling. In TCRdb, the reads were re-called with MiXCR into one record per CDR3 protein. In the table there are 300,000 or so distinct CDR3 sequences, 45% to 65% of which are singletons. Patients chosen for sequencing had shown CD8+CD57+ cell expansion by flow cytometry. Sequencing input: sorted CD4+, CD8+, or CD8+CD57+ T cells (not recorded which) from PBMCs. These TCRs come from a human donor with aplastic anemia.

J is TRBJ1-5 and V is TRBV25-1; D is possibly TRBD1 (5 bases). The CDR3 consists of 14 residues. V lost 3 bases, J lost 2 bases, and 8 bases lay in between. Germline CDR1 MGHDK, CDR2 SYGVNS. CDR3 sequence: CASSETARNQPQHF. The CDR3 nucleotides are TGTGCCAGCAGTGAGACAGCCCGCAATCAGCCCCAGCATTTT.

V gene TRBV7-3 combines with J gene TRBJ2-3; perhaps D is TRBD1 or TRBD2 (6 bases each). Germline-derived CDR1 and CDR2 are SGHTA and FQGTGA. The ends were cut back, 3 bases at V and 5 bases at J, with 12 bases in the middle. The CDR3 extends over 14 amino acids. CDR3 sequence: CASSLGGAVDTQYF. The CDR3 DNA follows: TGTGCCAGCAGCTTGGGGGGCGCGGTAGATACGCAGTATTTT.

Remarks on this clonotype: With a much larger clone just one base away, this may be a read error. This sequence joins TRBV6-5 and TRBJ2-2; D is perhaps TRBD1 or TRBD2 (6 bases each). Germline lookup yields CDR1 MNHEY and CDR2 SVGAGI. The CDR3 totals 17 residues. CDR3 DNA sequence: TGTGCCAGCAGTTACATCCGGGGGCCACCTAACACCGGGGAGCTGCTTTTT. Protein: CASSYIRGPPNTGELLF.

Points on this clonotype: The CDR3 does not end in the conserved phenylalanine or tryptophan, so this is likely a read error. It is unclear where the CDR3 begins or ends on the DNA, so no DNA is shown, and the CDR3 is as TCRdb lists it. This chain joins TRBV20-1 and TRBJ1-6. The CDR3 spans 10 residues, counting both ends. Germline CDR1 is DFQATT and CDR2 is SNEGSKA (reference sequence). This CDR3 is CSAKLTGRNL.

This clonotype occurred a few times. The rearrangement joins TRBV25-1 to TRBJ2-1; D ambiguous. The CDR3 spans 12 residues. Deletions cut 6 bases from V and 10 bases from J, with 13 bases between. Germline-derived CDR1 and CDR2 are MGHDK and SYGVNS. Here the CDR3 reads CASRTSIGEQFF. The DNA for the CDR3 is TGTGCCAGCAGGACCTCAATTGGGGAGCAGTTCTTC.

This clonotype was seen many times. J is TRBJ2-5 and V is TRBV6-6; 10 bases agree with TRBD2. Germline V gene lookup returns CDR1 MNHNY and CDR2 SVGAGI (reference sequence). There are 15 residues in the CDR3. V shed 5 bases, J shed 1 base, and the junction held 4 bases outside the gene matches. CDR3 region: CASSAGLAVQETQYF. DNA for the CDR3: TGTGCCAGCAGTGCTGGACTAGCGGTCCAAGAGACCCAGTACTTC.

This rearrangement joins TRBV7-2 to TRBJ2-5, with TRBD1 matching over 12 bases. CDR1 and CDR2 (germline): SGHTA, FQGNSA. CDR3 length: 16 amino acids. The V gene end was trimmed by 5 bases and the J gene end by 5 bases; junction bases not matched to a gene: 9. The CDR3 sequence: CASSPPGTGGHETQYF. CDR3 sequence (DNA): TGTGCCAGCAGCCCCCCCGGGACAGGGGGCCATGAGACCCAGTACTTC.

This clonotype was seen many times. The V gene is TRBV12-3 or TRBV12-4, the J gene TRBJ2-7; possibly TRBD2 for D (7 bases). The CDR3 spans 15 residues. Trimming shortened V by 1 base and J by 7 bases, and 17 bases separated the two germline ends. CDR3 loop: CASSLVQGRTSEQYF. The CDR3 nucleotides read TGTGCCAGCAGTTTAGTGCAGGGGCGGACTAGTGAGCAGTACTTC.

The CDR3 spells CAASFVLPGQDVYEQYF. Written as DNA, the CDR3 is TGTGCCGCCAGCTTCGTCTTACCGGGACAGGATGTCTACGAGCAGTACTTC. V gene TRBV7-9 combines with J gene TRBJ2-7, with 8 bases that match TRBD1. The germline CDR1 and CDR2 sequences are SEHNR and FQNEAQ (reference sequence). This CDR3 has 17 residues. V was pared by 11 bases and J by 3 bases, with 21 bases of the junction left unmatched.